This T cell receptor beta chain was documented in a study of shared clonotypes between healthy human individuals. On the study more broadly: Aged 18 to 49, the donors were a couple of women and three men. Study findings and constraints: Owing to a small donor count, the genetic and exposure-history diversity represented was limited. Deeper or shallower sequencing was expected to change how clonotypes are shared among donors.

Selected positively for CCR7 and CD45RO-negative, naive CD8 cells excluded terminally differentiated effector memory CD45RA+ cells. With respect to this clone: What it binds is not known.

Sequencing was performed with immunoSEQ multiplex PCR; in TCRdb, only in-frame clones are kept and a portion is missing. The table includes about 820,000 clones, 85% to 95% detected once. The CDR3 runs to 14 residues. V gave up 6 bases and J gave up 3 bases, with 15 bases separating them. Germline CDR1 is SGHTA and CDR2 is FQGNSA. The receptor's source is a man younger than 45 in good health. The rearrangement joins TRBV7-2 to TRBJ2-7; maybe TRBD1 (6 bases). Sequences were obtained from naive CD8+ T cells sorted from blood. CDR3 DNA: TGTGCCAGCAGTCCCAACAGGGTATTCTACGAGCAGTACTTC. Its translation is CASSPNRVFYEQYF.